The clone carrying this T cell receptor beta chain has a single count. The data were produced by immunoSEQ multiplex PCR, yet TCRdb's version contains in-frame clones alone and is incomplete. Of roughly 200,000 clones in the sample, 80% to 90% were seen once. The data originate from a study of blood T cell repertoires in COVID-19. Overall study context: COVID-19 samples from acute and convalescent phases originated in the United States, Italy and Spain.

This CDR3 has 15 amino acids. Trimming at V came to 4 bases and at J to 6 bases, leaving 10 bases not matched to a gene. Germline V gene lookup returns CDR1 MNHNY and CDR2 SVGAGI (reference sequence). Sequencing was carried out using peripheral blood. This receptor was identified in a man between 60 and 70 years old with acute or convalescent COVID-19. This chain joins TRBV6-6 and TRBJ1-2; TRBD1 matches 8 bases. CDR3 nucleotide sequence: TGTGCCAGCAGTTCCCCCGACAGGGGTATCCATGGCTACACCTTC. Protein sequence: CASSSPDRGIHGYTF.